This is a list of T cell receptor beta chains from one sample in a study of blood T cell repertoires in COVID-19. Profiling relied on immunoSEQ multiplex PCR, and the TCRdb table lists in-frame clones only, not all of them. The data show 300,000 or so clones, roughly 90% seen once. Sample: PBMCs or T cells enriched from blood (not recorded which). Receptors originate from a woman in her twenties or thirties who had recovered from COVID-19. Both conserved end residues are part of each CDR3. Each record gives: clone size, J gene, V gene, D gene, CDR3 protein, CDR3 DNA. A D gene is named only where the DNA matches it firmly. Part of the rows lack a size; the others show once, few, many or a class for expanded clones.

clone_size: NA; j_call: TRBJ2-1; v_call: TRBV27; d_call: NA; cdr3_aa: CASSYEFRVYGDNEQFF; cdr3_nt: TGTGCCAGCAGTTATGAGTTTCGGGTTTACGGGGACAATGAGCAGTTCTTC
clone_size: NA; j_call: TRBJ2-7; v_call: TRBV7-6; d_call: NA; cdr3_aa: CASSSKQGNHNEQYF; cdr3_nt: TGTGCCAGCAGCTCAAAGCAGGGAAATCACAACGAGCAGTACTTC
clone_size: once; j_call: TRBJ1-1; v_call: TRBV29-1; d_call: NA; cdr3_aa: CSAVPPATVNTEAFF; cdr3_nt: TGCAGCGCCGTGCCCCCGGCGACAGTGAACACTGAAGCTTTCTTT
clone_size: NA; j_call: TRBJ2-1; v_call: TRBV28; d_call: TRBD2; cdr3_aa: CASESLSGSKRNEQFF; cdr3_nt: TGTGCCAGCGAGTCCCTTAGCGGGAGTAAGAGGAATGAGCAGTTCTTC
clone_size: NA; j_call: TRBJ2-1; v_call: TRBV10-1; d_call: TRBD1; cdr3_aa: CASSPQGAYNEQFF; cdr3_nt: TGCGCCAGCAGTCCACAGGGGGCCTACAATGAGCAGTTCTTC
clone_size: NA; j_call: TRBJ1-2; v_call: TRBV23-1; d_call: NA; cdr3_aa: CASSQAGGYTF; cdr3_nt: TGCGCCAGCAGTCAAGCCGGGGGCTACACCTTC
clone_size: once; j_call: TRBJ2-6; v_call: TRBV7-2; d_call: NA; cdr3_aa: CASSSDNSGANVLTF; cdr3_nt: TGTGCCAGCAGCTCCGACAACTCTGGGGCCAACGTCCTGACTTTC
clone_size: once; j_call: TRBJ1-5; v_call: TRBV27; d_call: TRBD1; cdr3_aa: CASSSSHRDSRHQPQHF; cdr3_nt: TGTGCCAGCAGTTCCTCCCACCGGGACAGCCGACATCAGCCCCAGCATTTT
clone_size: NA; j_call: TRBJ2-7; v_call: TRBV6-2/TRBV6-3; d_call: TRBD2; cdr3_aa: CASSLTSGSSYEQYF; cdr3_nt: TGTGCCAGCAGTCTGACTAGCGGGAGCTCCTACGAGCAGTACTTC
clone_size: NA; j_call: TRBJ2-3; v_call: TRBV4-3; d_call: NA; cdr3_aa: CASSQDGGHGTDTQYF; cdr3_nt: TGCGCCAGCAGCCAAGATGGGGGACATGGCACAGATACGCAGTATTTT
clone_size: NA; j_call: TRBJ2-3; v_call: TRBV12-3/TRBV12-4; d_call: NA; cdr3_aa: CASRKLHTQYF; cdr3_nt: TGTGCCAGCAGGAAGCTCCATACGCAGTATTTT
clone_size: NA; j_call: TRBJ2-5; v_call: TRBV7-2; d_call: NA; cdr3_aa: CASAGPPGETQYF; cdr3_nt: TGTGCCAGCGCGGGACCACCAGGGGAGACCCAGTACTTC
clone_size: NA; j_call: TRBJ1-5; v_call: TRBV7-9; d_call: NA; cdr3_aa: CASSRSTQGNQPQHF; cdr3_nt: TGTGCCAGCAGTCGATCCACACAGGGCAATCAGCCCCAGCATTTT
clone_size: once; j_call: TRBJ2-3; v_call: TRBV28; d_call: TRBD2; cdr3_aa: CASSARDYRTDTQYF; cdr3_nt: TGTGCCAGCAGTGCCCGGGACTACCGCACAGATACGCAGTATTTT
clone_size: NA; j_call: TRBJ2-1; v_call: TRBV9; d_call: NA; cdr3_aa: CASSVERNEQFF; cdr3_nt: TGTGCCAGCAGCGTAGAGCGGAATGAGCAGTTCTTC
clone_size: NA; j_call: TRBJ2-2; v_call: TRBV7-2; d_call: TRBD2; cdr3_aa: CASSLRGLAGPTGELFF; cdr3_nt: TGTGCCAGCAGCTTACGGGGACTAGCGGGACCCACCGGGGAGCTGTTTTTT
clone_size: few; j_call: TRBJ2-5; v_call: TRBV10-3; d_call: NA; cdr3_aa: CAISESAGRSETQYF; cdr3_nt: TGTGCCATCAGTGAGTCTGCAGGGCGGTCAGAGACCCAGTACTTC
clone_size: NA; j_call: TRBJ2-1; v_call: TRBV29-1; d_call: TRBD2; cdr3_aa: CSVEGTSASYNEQFF; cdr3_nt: TGCAGCGTTGAGGGGACTAGCGCCTCCTACAATGAGCAGTTCTTC
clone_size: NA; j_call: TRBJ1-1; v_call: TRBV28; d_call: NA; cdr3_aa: CASMEGRTSRDTEAFF; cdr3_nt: TGTGCCAGCATGGAGGGCAGGACCTCGAGGGACACTGAAGCTTTCTTT
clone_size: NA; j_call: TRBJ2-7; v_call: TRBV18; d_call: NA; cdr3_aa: CASSPPLALPSYEQYF; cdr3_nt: TGTGCCAGCTCACCACCACTAGCACTCCCCTCCTACGAGCAGTACTTC
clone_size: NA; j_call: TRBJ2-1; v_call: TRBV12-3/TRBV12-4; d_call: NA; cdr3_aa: CASSQSYEQFF; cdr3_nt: TGTGCCAGCAGCCAAAGCTATGAGCAGTTCTTC
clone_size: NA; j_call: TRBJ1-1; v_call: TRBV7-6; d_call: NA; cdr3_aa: CASSQGPGTEAFF; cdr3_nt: TGTGCCAGCAGCCAGGGGCCGGGCACTGAAGCTTTCTTT
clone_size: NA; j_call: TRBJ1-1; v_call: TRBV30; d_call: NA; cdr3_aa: CAWESGQNTEAFF; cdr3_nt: TGTGCCTGGGAGTCAGGACAGAACACTGAAGCTTTCTTT
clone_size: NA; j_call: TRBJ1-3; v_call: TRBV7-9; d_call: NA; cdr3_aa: CASTSEATGNTIYF; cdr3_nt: TGTGCCAGCACCTCGGAGGCGACTGGAAACACCATATATTTT
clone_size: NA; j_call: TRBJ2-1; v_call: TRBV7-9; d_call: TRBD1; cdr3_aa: CASSLAGTGVNEQFF; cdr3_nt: TGTGCCAGCAGCTTGGCCGGGACAGGGGTGAATGAGCAGTTCTTC
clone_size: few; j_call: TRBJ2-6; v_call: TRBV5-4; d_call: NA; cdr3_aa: CASRNGAGANVLTF; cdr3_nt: TGTGCCAGCAGAAATGGAGCTGGGGCCAACGTCCTGACTTTC
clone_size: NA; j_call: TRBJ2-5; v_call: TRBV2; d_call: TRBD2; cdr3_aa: CASGRGETQYF; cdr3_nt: TGTGCCAGCGGGAGGGGAGAGACCCAGTACTTC
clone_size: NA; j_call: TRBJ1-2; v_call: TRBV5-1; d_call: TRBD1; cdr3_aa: CASSYNDRVDGYTF; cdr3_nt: TGCGCCAGCAGCTACAACGACAGGGTTGACGGCTACACCTTC
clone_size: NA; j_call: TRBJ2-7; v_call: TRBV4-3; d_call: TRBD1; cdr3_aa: CASSQDEGTGSYEQYF; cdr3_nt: TGCGCCAGCAGCCAAGATGAGGGGACAGGGAGCTACGAGCAGTACTTC
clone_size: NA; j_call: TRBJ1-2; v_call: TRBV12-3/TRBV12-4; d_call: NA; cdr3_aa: CASSSRVAYGYTF; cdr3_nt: TGTGCCAGCAGTTCCAGGGTCGCCTATGGCTACACCTTC
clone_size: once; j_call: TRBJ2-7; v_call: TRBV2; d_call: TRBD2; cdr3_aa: CASTVGSWGGDEQYF; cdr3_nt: TGTGCCAGCACCGTCGGTAGCTGGGGAGGGGACGAGCAGTACTTC
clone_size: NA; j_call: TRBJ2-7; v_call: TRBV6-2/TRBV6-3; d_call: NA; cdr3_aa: CASSPRRQGGYEQYF; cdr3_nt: TGTGCCAGCAGTCCCCGGAGACAGGGAGGATACGAGCAGTACTTC
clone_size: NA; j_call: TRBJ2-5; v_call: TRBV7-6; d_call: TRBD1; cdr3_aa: CASSLATGAETQYF; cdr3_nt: TGTGCCAGCAGCTTAGCTACAGGGGCGGAGACCCAGTACTTC
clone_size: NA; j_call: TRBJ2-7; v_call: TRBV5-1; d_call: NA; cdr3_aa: CASRSGSLYEQYF; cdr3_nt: TGCGCCAGCAGGTCCGGGAGCCTCTACGAGCAGTACTTC
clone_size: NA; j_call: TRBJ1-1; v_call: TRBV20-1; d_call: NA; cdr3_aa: CSARGVGEAFF; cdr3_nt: TGCAGTGCTAGAGGAGTCGGTGAAGCTTTCTTT
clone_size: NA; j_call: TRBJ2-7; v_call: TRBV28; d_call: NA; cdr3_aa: CASSFSRGQYF; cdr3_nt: TGTGCCAGCAGTTTTTCTCGGGGACAGTACTTC
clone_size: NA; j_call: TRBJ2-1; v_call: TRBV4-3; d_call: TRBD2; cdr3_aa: CASSQVIGRARNEQFF; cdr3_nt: TGCGCCAGCAGCCAAGTAATTGGGAGGGCCCGGAATGAGCAGTTCTTC
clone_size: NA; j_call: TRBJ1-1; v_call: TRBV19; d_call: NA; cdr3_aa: CASTLGGQYTEAFF; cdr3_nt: TGTGCCAGTACCCTAGGCGGGCAGTACACTGAAGCTTTCTTT
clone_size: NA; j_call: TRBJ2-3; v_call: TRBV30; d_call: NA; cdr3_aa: CAWRPIGGGVGSSTDTQYF; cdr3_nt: TGTGCCTGGAGACCCATCGGGGGAGGTGTCGGGTCTAGCACAGATACGCAGTATTTT
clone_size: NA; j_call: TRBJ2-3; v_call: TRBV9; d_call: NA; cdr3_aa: CASSVFFEAGDTQYF; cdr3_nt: TGTGCCAGCAGCGTATTCTTCGAGGCTGGAGATACGCAGTATTTT
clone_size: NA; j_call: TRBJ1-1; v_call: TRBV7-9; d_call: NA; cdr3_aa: CASSRAVANTEAFF; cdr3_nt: TGTGCCAGCAGCCGTGCGGTAGCGAACACTGAAGCTTTCTTT
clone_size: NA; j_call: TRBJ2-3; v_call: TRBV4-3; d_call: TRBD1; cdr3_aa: CASSHRPGTGVDTQYF; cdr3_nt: TGCGCCAGCAGCCATCGTCCCGGGACAGGGGTAGATACGCAGTATTTT
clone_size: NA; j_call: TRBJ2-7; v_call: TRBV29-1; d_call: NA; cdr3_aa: CSVGGLAFYEQYF; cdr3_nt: TGCAGCGTCGGTGGGCTAGCTTTCTACGAGCAGTACTTC
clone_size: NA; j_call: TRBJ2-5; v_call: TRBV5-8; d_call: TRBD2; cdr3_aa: CASSLGLAGETQYF; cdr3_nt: TGTGCCAGCAGCTTGGGGTTAGCGGGAGAGACCCAGTACTTC
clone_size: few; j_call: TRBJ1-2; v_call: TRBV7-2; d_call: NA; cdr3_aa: CASSQQPGLLLYGYTF; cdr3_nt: TGTGCCAGCAGCCAACAGCCGGGACTTCTACTCTATGGCTACACCTTC
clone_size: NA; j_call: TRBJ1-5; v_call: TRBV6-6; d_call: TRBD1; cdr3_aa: CASSYGTGYSNQPQHF; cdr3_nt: TGTGCCAGCAGTTACGGGACAGGCTATAGCAATCAGCCCCAGCATTTT
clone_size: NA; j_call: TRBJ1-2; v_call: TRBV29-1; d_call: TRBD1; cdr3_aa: CSVFRDRLNGYTF; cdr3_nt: TGCAGCGTCTTTAGGGACAGGCTCAATGGCTACACCTTC
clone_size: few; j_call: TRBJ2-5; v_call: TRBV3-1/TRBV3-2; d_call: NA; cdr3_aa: CASSPSSQTQYF; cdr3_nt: TGTGCCAGCAGCCCTAGTTCGCAGACCCAGTACTTC
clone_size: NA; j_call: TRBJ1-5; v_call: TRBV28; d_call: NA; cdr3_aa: CASSLPIGTPNQPQHF; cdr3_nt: TGTGCCAGCAGTCTACCTATTGGGACACCTAATCAGCCCCAGCATTTT
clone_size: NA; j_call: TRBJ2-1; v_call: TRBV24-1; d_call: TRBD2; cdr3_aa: CATSDNSGSFNEQFF; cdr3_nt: TGTGCCACCAGTGATAATAGCGGGAGTTTCAATGAGCAGTTCTTC
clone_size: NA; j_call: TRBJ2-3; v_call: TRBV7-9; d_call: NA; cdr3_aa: CASSFGETNLYADTQYF; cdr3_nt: TGTGCCAGCAGCTTCGGGGAGACCAACCTCTATGCAGATACGCAGTATTTT
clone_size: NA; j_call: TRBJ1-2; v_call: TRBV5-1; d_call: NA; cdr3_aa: CASSLEAGTNYGYTF; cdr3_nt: TGCGCCAGCAGCTTGGAAGCAGGGACTAACTATGGCTACACCTTC
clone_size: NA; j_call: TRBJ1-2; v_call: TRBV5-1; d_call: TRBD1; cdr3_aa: CASSAGSEQGAGYTF; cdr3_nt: TGCGCCAGCAGCGCCGGGAGTGAACAGGGGGCTGGCTACACCTTC
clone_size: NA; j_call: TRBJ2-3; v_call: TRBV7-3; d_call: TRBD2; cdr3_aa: CASSRGLATDTQYF; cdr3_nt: TGTGCCAGCAGCAGAGGACTAGCCACAGATACGCAGTATTTT